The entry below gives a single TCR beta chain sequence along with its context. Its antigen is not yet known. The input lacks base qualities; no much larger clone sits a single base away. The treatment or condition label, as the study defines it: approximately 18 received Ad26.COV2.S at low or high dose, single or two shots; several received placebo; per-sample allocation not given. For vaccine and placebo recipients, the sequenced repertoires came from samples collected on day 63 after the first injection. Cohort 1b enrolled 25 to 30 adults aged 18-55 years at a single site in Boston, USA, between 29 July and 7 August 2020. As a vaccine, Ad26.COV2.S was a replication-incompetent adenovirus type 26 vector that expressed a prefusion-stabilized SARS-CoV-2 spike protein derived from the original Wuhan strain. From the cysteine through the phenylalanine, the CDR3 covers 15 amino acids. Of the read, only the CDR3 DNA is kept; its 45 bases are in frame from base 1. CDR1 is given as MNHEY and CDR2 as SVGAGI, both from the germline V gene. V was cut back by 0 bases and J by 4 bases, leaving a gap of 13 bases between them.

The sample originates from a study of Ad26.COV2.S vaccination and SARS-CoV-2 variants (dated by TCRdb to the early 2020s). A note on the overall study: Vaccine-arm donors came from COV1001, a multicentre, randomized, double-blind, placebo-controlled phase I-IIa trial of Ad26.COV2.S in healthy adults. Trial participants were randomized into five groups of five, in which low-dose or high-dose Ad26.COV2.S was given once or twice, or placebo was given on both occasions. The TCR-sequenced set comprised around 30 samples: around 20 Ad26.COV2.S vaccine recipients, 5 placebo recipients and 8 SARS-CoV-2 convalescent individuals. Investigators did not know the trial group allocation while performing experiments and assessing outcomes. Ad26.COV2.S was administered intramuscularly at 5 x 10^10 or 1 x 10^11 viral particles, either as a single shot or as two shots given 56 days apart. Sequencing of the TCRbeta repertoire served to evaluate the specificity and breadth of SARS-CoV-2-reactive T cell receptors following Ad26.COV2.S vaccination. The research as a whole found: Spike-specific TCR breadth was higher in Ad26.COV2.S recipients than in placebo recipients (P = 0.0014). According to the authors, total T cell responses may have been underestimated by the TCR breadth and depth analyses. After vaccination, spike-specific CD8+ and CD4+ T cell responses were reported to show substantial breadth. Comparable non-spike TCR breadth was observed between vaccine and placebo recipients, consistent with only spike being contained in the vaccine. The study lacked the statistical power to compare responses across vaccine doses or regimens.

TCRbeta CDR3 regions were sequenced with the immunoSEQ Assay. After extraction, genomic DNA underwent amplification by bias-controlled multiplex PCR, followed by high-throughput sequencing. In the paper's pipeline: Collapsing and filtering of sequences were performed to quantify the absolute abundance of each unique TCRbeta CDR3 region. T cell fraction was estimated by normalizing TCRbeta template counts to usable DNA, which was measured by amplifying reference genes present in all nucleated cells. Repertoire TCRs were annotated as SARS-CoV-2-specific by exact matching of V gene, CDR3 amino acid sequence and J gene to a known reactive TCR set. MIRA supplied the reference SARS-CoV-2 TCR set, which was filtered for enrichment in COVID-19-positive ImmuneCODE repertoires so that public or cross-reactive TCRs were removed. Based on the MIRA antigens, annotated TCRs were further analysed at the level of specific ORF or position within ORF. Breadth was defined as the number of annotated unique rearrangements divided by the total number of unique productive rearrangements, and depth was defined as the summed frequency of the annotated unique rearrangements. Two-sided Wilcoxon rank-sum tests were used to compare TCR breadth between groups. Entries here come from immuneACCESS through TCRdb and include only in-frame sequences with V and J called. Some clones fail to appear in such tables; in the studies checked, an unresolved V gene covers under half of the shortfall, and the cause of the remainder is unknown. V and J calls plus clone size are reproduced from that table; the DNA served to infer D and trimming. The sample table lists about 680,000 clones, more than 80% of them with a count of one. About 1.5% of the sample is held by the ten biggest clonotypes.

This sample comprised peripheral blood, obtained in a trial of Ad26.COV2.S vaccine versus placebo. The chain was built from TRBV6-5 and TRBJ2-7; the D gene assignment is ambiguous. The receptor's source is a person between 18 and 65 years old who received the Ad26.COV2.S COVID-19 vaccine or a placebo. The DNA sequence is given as TGTGCCAGCAGTTACTCTGCAAGCCAAGAGTACGAGCAGTACTTC. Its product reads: CASSYSASQEYEQYF.